These 11 T cell receptor beta chains were all obtained from the same sample, sequenced in a study of tumor-infiltrating lymphocytes in oesophageal squamous cell carcinoma. TCRdb reanalysed the PCR reads using MiXCR and keeps one entry per CDR3 protein. The sample has more than 7,000 distinct CDR3 sequences, about 15% seen once. Sequencing was performed on blood. Receptors originate from a male donor with esophageal squamous cell carcinoma.

Concerning this clonotype itself: One end of the junction varies from germline; a read error may be responsible. The chain joins TRBV5-4 to TRBJ1-1, with D possibly being TRBD1 (5 bases). Germline lookup yields CDR1 SGHNT and CDR2 YYREEE (reference sequence). This CDR3 contains 15 residues. The DNA of the CDR3 is TGTGCCAGCAGCTTGGTTGGGGGTCAGAACATTGAAGCTTTCTTT. Amino acids: CASSLVGGQNIEAFF.

By sample fraction, this clonotype is medium-sized. The chain links TRBV27 to TRBJ2-1; possibly TRBD2 for D (5 bases). This CDR3 has 13 residues. The ends were cut back, 3 bases at V and 2 bases at J, with 5 bases in the middle. Per germline, CDR1 MNHEY and CDR2 SMNVEV (reference sequence). CDR3 in amino acids: CASSLTTYNEQFF. In nucleotides, the CDR3 is TGTGCCAGCAGTTTGACTACCTACAATGAGCAGTTCTTC.

The rearrangement joins TRBV3-1 to TRBJ1-1; D might be TRBD1 (6 bases). Trimming took off 4 bases at V and 4 bases at J, with 19 bases between the two ends. Germline CDR1 and CDR2: LGHDT and YNNKEL (reference sequence). The CDR3 loop spans 16 amino acids. CDR3 protein: CASSLSIHTGRTEAFF. DNA for the CDR3: TGTGCCAGCAGCCTTAGCATACATACAGGGCGCACTGAAGCTTTCTTT. The whole variable domain, filled in from reference TRBV3-1 and TRBJ1-1, reads DTAVSQTPKYLVTQMGNDKSIKCEQNLGHDTMYWYKQDSKKFLKIMFSYNNKELIINETVPNRFSPKSPDKAHLNLHINSLELGDSAVYFCASSLSIHTGRTEAFFGQGTRLTVV.

By share, this clonotype counts as medium-sized. V is TRBV7-9 and J is TRBJ2-7; a possible D gene is TRBD2 (6 bases). The CDR3 length is 14 residues. Germline V lookup: CDR1 SEHNR, CDR2 FQNEAQ (reference sequence). Trimming left V 2 bases short and J 5 bases short, with 13 bases between. The CDR3 coding sequence is TGTGCCAGCAGCTTATCTCGGGGGTACCACGAGCAGTACTTC. Its protein product is CASSLSRGYHEQYF.

This clonotype is classed as medium-sized (0.01 to 0.1%). The chain is built from TRBV11-3 and TRBJ2-1; no clear D gene. V lost 1 base, J lost 6 bases, and 10 bases lay in between. The CDR3 consists of 14 residues. Germline-derived CDR1 and CDR2 are SGHNT and YENEEA. The CDR3 protein is CASSLVGSGNEQFF. The CDR3 DNA follows: TGTGCCAGCAGCTTAGTGGGGTCGGGCAATGAGCAGTTCTTC. The full variable domain, rest sourced from reference TRBV11-3 and TRBJ2-1, is EAGVVQSPRYKIIEKKQPVAFWCNPISGHNTLYWYLQNLGQGPELLIRYENEEAVDDSQLPKDRFSAERLKGVDSTLKIQPAELGDSAVYLCASSLVGSGNEQFFGPGTRLTVL.

This clonotype was recorded at least ten times. The chain links TRBV11-1 to TRBJ2-3; no clear D gene. In germline, CDR1 is SGHAT, CDR2 FQDESV (reference sequence). This CDR3 region has 14 residues. The V gene lost 2 bases and the J gene lost 2 bases, with 8 bases spanning the gap. The CDR3 DNA is TGTGCCAGCAGCTTAACAGTACACACAGATACGCAGTATTTT. This translates into CASSLTVHTDTQYF.

This clonotype appeared many times. This rearrangement joins TRBV6-6 to TRBJ2-1; 15 bases line up with TRBD2. The CDR3 has 21 residues. With V trimmed by 0 bases and J by 0 bases, 9 bases remained unmatched. Germline V gives CDR1 MNHNY, CDR2 SVGAGI (reference sequence). The CDR3 region is CASSYSTGTSGGTSSYNEQFF. The CDR3 DNA reads TGTGCCAGCAGTTACTCGACAGGGACTAGCGGGGGGACGAGCTCCTACAATGAGCAGTTCTTC.

Within the sample, this clonotype is medium-sized. The CDR3 here is CASSNRGGTEAFF. The CDR3 bases are TGTGCCAGCAGTAACAGGGGAGGGACTGAAGCTTTCTTT. V and J are TRBV12-3 or TRBV12-4 and TRBJ1-1, with TRBD1 matching 7 bases. Trimming cost V 5 bases and J 5 bases; bases outside gene matches: 5. The CDR3 covers 13 residues.

In its sample, this clonotype was seen a few times. The CDR3 region is CASSSTGGNQPQHF. In DNA, the CDR3 is TGTGCCAGCAGCTCGACAGGTGGGAATCAGCCCCAGCATTTT. The rearrangement uses TRBV5-5 and TRBJ1-5, with a possible D match to TRBD1 (6 bases). Germline-derived CDR1 and CDR2 are SGHKS and YYEKEE (reference sequence). This CDR3 has 14 residues. V lost 3 bases, J lost 4 bases, and 11 bases lay in between.

In its sample, this clonotype was seen many times. CDR3 sequence reads: CASSLGAVFYEQYF. CDR3 coding DNA: TGTGCCAGCAGCTTAGGGGCAGTTTTCTACGAGCAGTACTTC. This chain links TRBV11-3 with TRBJ2-7; no definite D call. In germline, CDR1 is SGHNT, CDR2 YENEEA. Trimming cost V 1 base and J 3 bases, with 10 bases left between them. This CDR3 has 14 amino acids.

As DNA, the CDR3 is TGCGCCAGCAGCTTGGCCTCGGGACAATACGAGCAGTACTTC. As protein: CASSLASGQYEQYF. This chain uses TRBV5-1 with TRBJ2-4, with D possibly TRBD1 on 6 matching bases. Matching the DNA end better, TRBJ2-7 makes the J call doubtful. Germline values: CDR1 SGHRS, CDR2 YFSETQ. The CDR3 covers 14 residues.